Below, one T cell receptor (beta chain) is given with its context. Antigen unknown. This entry comes from a study of graft-versus-host responses after intestinal transplantation. Study summary: Recipients got multivisceral, liver-intestinal, or isolated intestinal transplants. All of the recipients had induction that used anti-thymocyte globulin, then tacrolimus and steroids for about 3 years. Study-wide results and limits: Some GvH clones were seen earlier in gut or blood, suggesting intestinal origin.

The assay was immunoSEQ multiplex PCR, and TCRdb's table has in-frame clones only and misses some. The sample has approximately 130,000 clones, 90% to 95% seen once; the top ten hold over 0.15%. Germline CDR1 and CDR2: LNHDA and SQIVND (reference sequence). There are 14 residues in the CDR3. V lost 5 bases, J lost 2 bases, and 12 bases lay in between. J is TRBJ1-1 and V is TRBV19; TRBD1 might be the D (6 bases). Here the sequenced sample was unstimulated CD4+ T cells sorted from spleen or lymph node cells, taken before intestinal transplant. The receptor comes from a human donor who received an intestinal transplant. The CDR3 loop reads CASSLRTANTEAFF. Written as DNA, the CDR3 is TGTGCCAGTAGTCTTCGGACAGCAAACACTGAAGCTTTCTTT.